This TCR beta chain was sequenced in a study of blood T cell repertoires in COVID-19 (TCRdb year 2020). Some background on the complete study: Collaborator samples came from the United States, Italy and Spain and covered acute and convalescent phases of COVID-19. The prospective study material was composed of cDNA or gDNA derived from T cells, B-cell-depleted T cells, or PBMCs. Deeply sampled blood TCRbeta repertoires from subjects exposed to, actively infected with, or recovered from COVID-19 were included in the dataset. The repertoires were released in a freely available public database meant as a resource for research on the immune response to SARS-CoV-2. The samples were drawn from the first 160 participants of the ongoing ImmuneRACE study and from 1,254 subjects provided by 6 global collaborators. Nearly every sample came with metadata listing a de-identified subject ID, COVID-19 status, age in years and sex. Where available, HLA class I and class II types were obtained from metadata supplied by the sample provider rather than from assay-based typing. Paper-wide results and their limitations: The amount of clinical and demographic metadata varied by source and participant and was provided uncurated.

Enrolling through a virtual design, the prospective study's participants ranged in age from roughly 18 to 89 years and lived across roughly 24 United States geographic areas. In the prospective study, cohorts were assigned on the basis of participant-reported clinical history obtained from a screening survey and a study questionnaire. For ImmuneRACE Cohort 3, a participant was defined as recovered based on two consecutive negative NP/OP PCR tests, clearance by a healthcare professional, or resolution of symptoms. Mobile phlebotomists in the prospective study collected whole blood, serum and a nasopharyngeal or oropharyngeal swab from every participant. Prospective study participants could optionally give additional blood draws and questionnaires over an approximately two-month period. Before DNA extraction, prospective study blood samples were shipped either frozen or at room temperature. Including the terminal cysteine and phenylalanine, the CDR3 comprises 13 residues. The only DNA kept is the CDR3, 39 bases in frame from the first base. V ends up 6 bases short and J 3 bases short, with an unmatched junction base count of 4.

TCRbeta CDR3 regions were amplified from genomic DNA using the immunoSEQ Assay, a bias-controlled multiplex PCR. On the study's bioinformatics: Within the assay, amplification of reference gene primers was used to estimate how many nucleated cells each sample contained. To quantify the absolute abundance of each unique TCRbeta CDR3 rearrangement, sequence reads were collapsed and filtered. For each sample, productive Simpson clonality was calculated as the square root of Simpson's diversity index across productive rearrangements. TCRdb retrieved this table from immuneACCESS and kept in-frame rearrangements only. Not all clones are present; in checked studies, unresolved V genes account for under half, and no reason is known for the remainder. That table is the source of V, J and clone size, and D and trimming were worked out from the DNA. Within this sample are 200,000 to 250,000 clones, with approximately 80% of them counted one time only. Together, the top ten hold about 2% of the sample.

With regard to this clone: Its antigen is not yet known. There are no base qualities to consult, and no much larger clone falls within one base.

Specimen: PBMCs or T cells enriched from blood (not recorded which). This TCR was recovered from a man between 60 and 70 years old who had recovered from COVID-19. The rearrangement combines TRBV12-3 or TRBV12-4 with TRBJ1-2; TRBD1 lines up with 7 middle nucleotides. Read as DNA, the sequence is TGTGCCAGCAGCTCACAGGGGCACTATGGCTACACCTTC. Its translation reads: CASSSQGHYGYTF.